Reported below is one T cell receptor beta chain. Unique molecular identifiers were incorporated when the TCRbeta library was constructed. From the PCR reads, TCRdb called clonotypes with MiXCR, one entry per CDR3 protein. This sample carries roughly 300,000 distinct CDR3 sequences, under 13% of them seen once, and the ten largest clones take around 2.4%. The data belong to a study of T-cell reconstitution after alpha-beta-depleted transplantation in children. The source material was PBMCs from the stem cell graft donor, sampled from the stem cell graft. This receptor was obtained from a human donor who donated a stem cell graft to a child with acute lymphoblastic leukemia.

The CDR3 nucleotides read TGCAGCGTCTTCGGGCCGGAGGGGCCCCAGCATTTT. Protein sequence: CSVFGPEGPQHF. V and J are TRBV29-1 and TRBJ1-5; no clear D. Germline V gene sequence: CDR1 SQVTM, CDR2 ANQGSEA. This CDR3 spans 12 amino acids. Deletions cut 6 bases from V and 9 bases from J, with 15 bases between.